The 16 T cell receptor beta chains given below trace back to one sample, sequenced in a study of neurological immune-mediated disorders. MiXCR, applied by TCRdb to the 5' RACE reads, yields one record per CDR3 protein. The sample has 18,000 or so distinct CDR3 sequences; over 25% are singletons. Sequencing was carried out using PBMCs. The origin of the receptors is a man aged 50-60 years with HTLV-1-associated myelopathy (HAM/TSP).

The table lists this clonotype with a few counts. This chain uses TRBV5-1 with TRBJ2-5; TRBD1 matches 7 bases. J lost 2 bases, V lost 0 bases, and 7 bases had no gene match. The CDR3 covers 16 residues. CDR1 is SGHRS and CDR2 is YFSETQ in the germline V gene. CDR3 DNA sequence: TGCGCCAGCAGCTTGGTATACCGGGACAGTCAAGAGACCCAGTACTTC. This codes for CASSLVYRDSQETQYF. Together with reference TRBV5-1 and TRBJ2-5, the CDR3 gives the full variable domain: KAGVTQTPRYLIKTRGQQVTLSCSPISGHRSVSWYQQTPGQGLQFLFEYFSETQRNKGNFPGRFSGRQFSNSRSEMNVSTLELGDSALYLCASSLVYRDSQETQYFGPGTRLLVL.

The CDR3 DNA follows: TGCAGTGCTAGGGGACTAGCGAGATACGAGCAGTACTTC. Protein: CSARGLARYEQYF. J is TRBJ2-7 and V is TRBV20-1, with TRBD2 matching over 10 bases. CDR1 and CDR2 (germline): DFQATT, SNEGSKA (reference sequence). The ends lost 3 bases at V and 4 bases at J; junction bases unmatched: 3. The CDR3 consists of 13 residues.

The J gene is TRBJ1-1, the V gene TRBV20-1, with D uncertain. The CDR3 has 12 amino acids. CDR1 is DFQATT, CDR2 SNEGSKA, per germline (reference sequence). Trimming shortened V by 6 bases and J by 1 base, and 9 bases separated the two germline ends. The CDR3 bases are TGCAGTGCCGGCGACAAGAACACTGAAGCTTTCTTT. It encodes CSAGDKNTEAFF.

Many counts were recorded for this clonotype. This sequence joins TRBV5-1 and TRBJ1-2; TRBD1 agrees at 7 bases. CDR3 length: 12 residues. J lost 6 bases, V lost 4 bases, and 3 bases had no gene match. Per the germline V gene, CDR1 is SGHRS and CDR2 is YFSETQ. The CDR3 loop reads CASSGDRNGYTF. Written as DNA, the CDR3 is TGCGCCAGCAGCGGGGACAGAAATGGCTACACCTTC.

The chain carries TRBV20-1 and TRBJ2-6; tentative D call: TRBD2 (6 bases). Germline loops: CDR1 DFQATT, CDR2 SNEGSKA (reference sequence). The V end was cut by 6 bases, the J end by 2 bases, with 17 bases between. CDR3 size: 16 residues. As DNA, the CDR3 is TGCAGTGCCCCATTGGCGGGGAGCACTGGGGCCAACGTCCTGACTTTC. Translated: CSAPLAGSTGANVLTF.

V gene TRBV7-9 combines with J gene TRBJ2-2; 8 bases align to TRBD1. This CDR3 is built from 14 residues. Germline CDR1 and CDR2: SEHNR and FQNEAQ (reference sequence). J lost 1 base, V lost 7 bases, and 2 bases had no gene match. CDR3 region: CASTDRGNTGELFF. The CDR3 DNA follows: TGTGCCAGCACCGACAGGGGGAACACCGGGGAGCTGTTTTTT.

This clonotype was seen repeatedly, ten times or more. The CDR3 region has the DNA TGTGCCAGCAGCTTAACGGCGGGAGGCCTCGATGAGCAGTTCTTC. Protein sequence: CASSLTAGGLDEQFF. V is TRBV7-9 and J is TRBJ2-1; 8 bases fit TRBD2. Germline CDR1 and CDR2: SEHNR and FQNEAQ (reference sequence). This CDR3 has 15 residues. V lost 2 bases, J lost 8 bases, and 8 bases stayed unmatched.

This clonotype was seen a handful of times. J is TRBJ2-7 and V is TRBV20-1, with D uncertain. Germline assignment: CDR1 DFQATT and CDR2 SNEGSKA (reference sequence). Trimming shortened V by 0 bases and J by 5 bases, and 8 bases separated the two germline ends. There are 12 residues in the CDR3. The CDR3, as DNA: TGCAGTGCTAGAGATCCCTCGAACGAGCAGTACTTC. This codes for CSARDPSNEQYF.

This clonotype turned up a few times. CDR3 DNA sequence: TGTGCCAGCAGTTTGGACGGACTCAATTCACCCCTCCACTTT. Residues: CASSLDGLNSPLHF. The gene calls are TRBV6-2 or TRBV6-3 and TRBJ1-6, with D hard to call. Trimming pared 4 bases from V and 7 bases from J, leaving 11 bases between. CDR1 MNHEY and CDR2 SVGEGT come from the germline V gene. The CDR3 consists of 14 residues.

The chain employs TRBV28 and TRBJ2-7; TRBD2 is a possible D gene (6 bases). The germline V gene has CDR1 MDHEN and CDR2 SYDVKM. This CDR3 has 15 residues. V was shortened by 4 bases and J by 4 bases, with 17 bases between the two germline ends. CDR3 DNA sequence: TGTGCCAGCAGTTCAGGGACTGACGGGGCATACGAGCAGTACTTC. Translation: CASSSGTDGAYEQYF.

This clonotype was detected only once. The chain joins TRBV29-1 to TRBJ1-2; D remains ambiguous. From germline, CDR1 is SQVTM and CDR2 ANQGSEA. This CDR3 contains 14 residues. V was cut by 0 bases and J by 4 bases, with 12 bases left in between. The CDR3 DNA reads TGCAGCGTTGAAGAGGTCGGCAGGACCTATGGCTACACCTTC. Translated: CSVEEVGRTYGYTF.

The chain carries TRBV2 and TRBJ2-2; the D gene is possibly TRBD1 (5 bases). CDR3 length: 15 residues. The V and J ends lost 7 bases and 4 bases respectively, with 16 bases between them. Germline V gene sequence: CDR1 SNHLY, CDR2 FYNNEI. Here the CDR3 DNA reads TGTGCCAGCAATGTAGGCAGGGCGAGCACCGGGGAGCTGTTTTTT. Translation gives CASNVGRASTGELFF.

The chain has TRBV20-1 and TRBJ1-1, with D possibly matching TRBD1 (5 bases). The V gene lost 3 bases and the J gene lost 3 bases, with 14 bases spanning the gap. Germline V CDR1 and CDR2: DFQATT, SNEGSKA (reference sequence). CDR3 length equals 14 residues. The CDR3 here is CSASGQGTHTEAFF. In DNA, the CDR3 is TGCAGTGCTAGCGGTCAGGGTACGCACACTGAAGCTTTCTTT.

This clonotype was observed a handful of times. This sequence joins TRBV20-1 and TRBJ2-7, with D perhaps TRBD1 (5 bases). The CDR3 has 14 amino acids. Germline CDR1 is DFQATT and CDR2 is SNEGSKA (reference sequence). Trimming took 2 bases from V and 4 from J, leaving 15 bases between them. The CDR3 region has the DNA TGCAGTGCTAGACCTTTGGACCGACAGTACGAGCAGTACTTC. Its protein product is CSARPLDRQYEQYF.

V is TRBV12-3 or TRBV12-4 and J is TRBJ2-3; the D gene is possibly TRBD1 (6 bases). Trimming took off 1 base at V and 2 bases at J, with 7 bases between the two ends. The CDR3 extends over 14 amino acids. CDR3 sequence (DNA): TGTGCCAGCAGTTTAGACAGGGACACAGATACGCAGTATTTT. Amino acid sequence: CASSLDRDTDTQYF.

The chain combines TRBV28 with TRBJ2-1; D gene unclear. V was pared by 5 bases and J by 4 bases, with 9 bases between. This CDR3 contains 13 residues. Germline V lookup: CDR1 MDHEN, CDR2 SYDVKM. This CDR3 is CASSPKGYNEQFF. The CDR3 DNA sequence: TGTGCCAGCAGTCCAAAAGGGTACAATGAGCAGTTCTTC.